What follows describes a single T cell receptor (beta chain). The entry originates in a study of control samples from healthy donors and cancer patients. Sequenced by immunoSEQ multiplex PCR; TCRdb stores in-frame clones only, minus some. The data show 100,000 to 150,000 clones, approximately 90% seen once. This CDR3 is 16 amino acids long. V was trimmed by 2 bases and J by 0 bases, leaving 11 bases between them. The V gene's germline CDR1 is LNHDA and CDR2 SQIVND (reference sequence). This TCR was recovered from a man aged 18-30 years in good health. Sequencing used blood. The chain links TRBV19 to TRBJ1-5, with D perhaps matching TRBD1 (5 bases). The CDR3 nucleotides read TGTGCCAGTAGTATAAGGGGATGGGATAGCAATCAGCCCCAGCATTTT. Translating it yields CASSIRGWDSNQPQHF.